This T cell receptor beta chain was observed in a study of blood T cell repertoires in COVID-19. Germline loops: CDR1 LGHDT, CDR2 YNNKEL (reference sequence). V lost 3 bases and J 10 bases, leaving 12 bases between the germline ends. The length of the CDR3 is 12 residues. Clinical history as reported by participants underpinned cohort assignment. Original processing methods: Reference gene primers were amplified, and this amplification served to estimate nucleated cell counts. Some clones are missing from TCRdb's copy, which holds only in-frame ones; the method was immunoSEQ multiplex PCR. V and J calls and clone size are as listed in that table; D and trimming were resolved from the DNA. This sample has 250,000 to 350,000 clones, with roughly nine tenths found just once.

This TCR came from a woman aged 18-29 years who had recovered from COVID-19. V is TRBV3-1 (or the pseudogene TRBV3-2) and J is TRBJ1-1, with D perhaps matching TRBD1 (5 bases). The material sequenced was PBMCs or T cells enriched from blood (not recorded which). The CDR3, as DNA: TGTGCCAGCAGCCATGCAGGGTTGTCAGCTTTCTTT. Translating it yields CASSHAGLSAFF.